The rows below give T cell receptor beta chains drawn from one sample of a study of blood T cell repertoires in COVID-19. The table came from immunoSEQ multiplex PCR; TCRdb's copy has only in-frame clones and leaves some out. The sample holds around 100,000 clones; around 88% are singletons and the top ten take 1.7%. Sequencing input: peripheral blood. Receptors were obtained from a man aged 80 or over with acute or convalescent COVID-19. The CDR3 runs from the conserved cysteine through the conserved F or W. The order of the fields is V gene, D gene, CDR3 length, J gene, clone size, CDR3 DNA, CDR3 protein. A D gene is named only where the DNA matches it firmly. Some rows have no size entry. The others give once, few or many, or a class for an expanded clone.

V: TRBV3-1/TRBV3-2
D: TRBD1
length: 13
J: TRBJ2-7
size: .
DNA: TGTGCCAGCAGCCGGACAGGGAACAGCGAGCAGTACTTC
CDR3: CASSRTGNSEQYF

V: TRBV6-2/TRBV6-3
D: .
length: 12
J: TRBJ2-7
size: .
DNA: TGTGCCAGCAGTTACTACGTAGCCGAGCAGTACTTC
CDR3: CASSYYVAEQYF

V: TRBV20-1
D: .
length: 11
J: TRBJ2-5
size: .
DNA: TGCAGTGTCCCGGACTGGCGGACCCAGTACTTC
CDR3: CSVPDWRTQYF

V: TRBV5-4
D: .
length: 15
J: TRBJ2-3
size: .
DNA: TGTGCCAGCAGCCTGGGACTCCAGGGAACAGATACGCAGTATTTT
CDR3: CASSLGLQGTDTQYF

V: TRBV11-3
D: .
length: 13
J: TRBJ2-1
size: .
DNA: TGTGCCAGCAGCTCGCGGACTGAGGGTGAGCAGTTCTTC
CDR3: CASSSRTEGEQFF

V: TRBV25-1
D: TRBD2
length: 15
J: TRBJ2-1
size: once
DNA: TGTGCCAGCAGGTCTAGCGGGAGGGCCATTAATGAGCAGTTCTTC
CDR3: CASRSSGRAINEQFF

V: TRBV30
D: .
length: 13
J: TRBJ1-1
size: .
DNA: TGTGCCTGGAGGGGAGGCGCCAACACTGAAGCTTTCTTT
CDR3: CAWRGGANTEAFF

V: TRBV28
D: TRBD1
length: 14
J: TRBJ2-7
size: .
DNA: TGTGCCAGCAGGGGACAGGGGTCACGCTACGAGCAGTACTTC
CDR3: CASRGQGSRYEQYF

V: TRBV9
D: TRBD2
length: 14
J: TRBJ2-7
size: once
DNA: TGTGCCAGCAGCGGGGCACTAGCGCCCCTCGAGCAGTACTTC
CDR3: CASSGALAPLEQYF

V: TRBV27
D: .
length: 15
J: TRBJ2-7
size: few
DNA: TGTGCCAGCAGTTTAGGGGTAGGGGGAGCCTACGAGCAGTACTTC
CDR3: CASSLGVGGAYEQYF

V: TRBV5-8
D: .
length: 12
J: TRBJ2-3
size: .
DNA: TGTGCCAGCAGCTTGATTGGGCGTACGCAGTATTTT
CDR3: CASSLIGRTQYF

V: TRBV9
D: .
length: 15
J: TRBJ2-2
size: .
DNA: TGTGCCAGCAGCGTAGGACTAGATGGCACCGGGGAGCTGTTTTTT
CDR3: CASSVGLDGTGELFF

V: TRBV7-6
D: TRBD2
length: 16
J: TRBJ2-2
size: few
DNA: TGTGCCAGCAGCATCGGGACTAGCGGGAGCTCCGGGGAGCTGTTTTTT
CDR3: CASSIGTSGSSGELFF

V: TRBV7-2
D: .
length: 15
J: TRBJ1-1
size: .
DNA: TGTGCCAGCAGGCCAGCCGCGGGCGTGAACACTGAAGCTTTCTTT
CDR3: CASRPAAGVNTEAFF

V: TRBV19
D: .
length: 18
J: TRBJ1-3
size: .
DNA: TGTGCCAGTAGTATAACTTTTGGACAGTCGACCTCTGGAAACACCATATATTTT
CDR3: CASSITFGQSTSGNTIYF

V: TRBV5-4
D: .
length: 14
J: TRBJ1-2
size: .
DNA: TGTGCCAGCCGCCCCGGCGGCGAACTATATGGCTACACCTTC
CDR3: CASRPGGELYGYTF

V: TRBV28
D: TRBD1
length: 14
J: TRBJ2-7
size: .
DNA: TGTGCCAGCAGTCCAAGGGACAGGGCCCACGAGCAGTACTTC
CDR3: CASSPRDRAHEQYF

V: TRBV5-1
D: TRBD2
length: 16
J: TRBJ2-1
size: .
DNA: TGCGCCAGCAGCCGAGGACTAGCGGGAGGAGACAATGAGCAGTTCTTC
CDR3: CASSRGLAGGDNEQFF

V: TRBV15
D: .
length: 13
J: TRBJ1-2
size: once
DNA: TGTGCCACCAAACAGGGCCGCAGAGCGGTCTACACCTTC
CDR3: CATKQGRRAVYTF

V: TRBV10-3
D: TRBD1
length: 15
J: TRBJ1-3
size: .
DNA: TGTGCCATCAGTGAGTCAGGGGGCCCTGGAAACACCATATATTTT
CDR3: CAISESGGPGNTIYF

V: TRBV5-4
D: TRBD1
length: 16
J: TRBJ1-6
size: few
DNA: TGTGCCAGCAGCCCCCGGGACAGGGGGCCCGGTTCACCCCTCCACTTT
CDR3: CASSPRDRGPGSPLHF

V: TRBV7-2
D: .
length: 16
J: TRBJ2-2
size: .
DNA: TGTGCCAGCAGCTTAAATATGAGGGCGGACACCGGGGAGCTGTTTTTT
CDR3: CASSLNMRADTGELFF

V: TRBV15
D: .
length: 15
J: TRBJ1-2
size: .
DNA: TGTGCCACCAGCAGAGTTGAGTTAGCTAACTATGGCTACACCTTC
CDR3: CATSRVELANYGYTF

V: TRBV11-3
D: TRBD2
length: 16
J: TRBJ2-1
size: .
DNA: TGTGCCAGCAGCTTAGGTACGGCGGGAGGATTCAATGAGCAGTTCTTC
CDR3: CASSLGTAGGFNEQFF

V: TRBV28
D: .
length: 15
J: TRBJ1-1
size: .
DNA: TGTGCCAGCAGTTTTGTTCAAGGGGTGAACACTGAAGCTTTCTTT
CDR3: CASSFVQGVNTEAFF

V: TRBV4-3
D: .
length: 14
J: TRBJ2-7
size: .
DNA: TGCGCCAGCAGCCACCTCCCAACTGCCCACGAGCAGTACTTC
CDR3: CASSHLPTAHEQYF

V: TRBV28
D: TRBD1
length: 14
J: TRBJ1-1
size: .
DNA: TGTGCCAGCAGGACAGGGGGCATGGGCACTGAAGCTTTCTTT
CDR3: CASRTGGMGTEAFF

V: TRBV7-2
D: TRBD2
length: 17
J: TRBJ2-3
size: .
DNA: TGTGCCAGCAGCTTAGGCGGGACTAGCGGCCCCACAGATACGCAGTATTTT
CDR3: CASSLGGTSGPTDTQYF

V: TRBV15
D: TRBD2
length: 20
J: TRBJ2-2
size: few
DNA: TGTGCCACCAGCAGCAGGGGACTAGCGGGAGGGCGGATGGTCTCCGGGGAGCTGTTTTTT
CDR3: CATSSRGLAGGRMVSGELFF

V: TRBV3-1/TRBV3-2
D: .
length: 17
J: TRBJ1-4
size: .
DNA: TGTGCCAGCAGCCAAGAGGTAGAAGTTTCAACTAATGAAAAACTGTTTTTT
CDR3: CASSQEVEVSTNEKLFF

V: TRBV30
D: .
length: 11
J: TRBJ1-1
size: once
DNA: TGTGCCTGGAGTCCCCTAGCTGAAGCTTTCTTT
CDR3: CAWSPLAEAFF

V: TRBV7-2
D: .
length: 15
J: TRBJ2-7
size: .
DNA: TGTGCCAGCAGCTTAGGGGGCAGGGCGCACGACGAGCAGTACTTC
CDR3: CASSLGGRAHDEQYF

V: TRBV4-2
D: TRBD2
length: 16
J: TRBJ2-7
size: .
DNA: TGTGCCAGCAGCCAGGAAACTAGCGGCCTAACCTACGAGCAGTACTTC
CDR3: CASSQETSGLTYEQYF

V: TRBV28
D: TRBD1
length: 14
J: TRBJ1-3
size: .
DNA: TGTGCCAGCAGTTCATGGACAGGGGGAAACACCATATATTTT
CDR3: CASSSWTGGNTIYF

V: TRBV5-1
D: .
length: 13
J: TRBJ1-2
size: .
DNA: TGCGCCAGCAGCTCTACAGTCTCCTATGGCTACACCTTC
CDR3: CASSSTVSYGYTF

V: TRBV23-1
D: .
length: 18
J: TRBJ1-6
size: .
DNA: TGCGCCAGCAGTCAGGGCAGGGAACCCCCCTGTAGGAATTCACCCCTCCACTTT
CDR3: CASSQGREPPCRNSPLHF

V: TRBV7-2
D: .
length: 11
J: TRBJ2-1
size: .
DNA: TGTGCCAGCAGCTTCCATAATGAGCAGTTCTTC
CDR3: CASSFHNEQFF

V: TRBV7-2
D: TRBD1
length: 13
J: TRBJ2-5
size: .
DNA: TGTGCCAGCAGAGGACAGGGGGCGGAGACCCAGTACTTC
CDR3: CASRGQGAETQYF

V: TRBV7-9
D: .
length: 15
J: TRBJ2-1
size: .
DNA: TGTGCCAGCAGCCTACTCCTGAGCTCCTACAATGAGCAGTTCTTC
CDR3: CASSLLLSSYNEQFF

V: TRBV18
D: .
length: 13
J: TRBJ1-3
size: .
DNA: TGTGCCAGCTCGCAGACTGGTAGAAACACCATATATTTT
CDR3: CASSQTGRNTIYF

V: TRBV20-1
D: .
length: 11
J: TRBJ1-4
size: .
DNA: TGCAGTGCCCAACATAATGAAAAACTGTTTTTT
CDR3: CSAQHNEKLFF

V: TRBV28
D: .
length: 15
J: TRBJ2-1
size: .
DNA: TGTGCCAGCAGTTTTAGCGGATCTTTTTACAATGAGCAGTTCTTC
CDR3: CASSFSGSFYNEQFF

V: TRBV6-1
D: TRBD2
length: 15
J: TRBJ2-1
size: .
DNA: TGTGCCAGCAGTGACGTTAGCGGGAGGGCCGGTGAGCAGTTCTTC
CDR3: CASSDVSGRAGEQFF

V: TRBV7-6
D: .
length: 15
J: TRBJ2-3
size: .
DNA: TGTGCCAGCAGCTTAGACGTCAGTAGCACAGATACGCAGTATTTT
CDR3: CASSLDVSSTDTQYF

V: TRBV9
D: TRBD1
length: 17
J: TRBJ1-2
size: .
DNA: TGTGCCAGCAGCCCAGACAGGGTGCCGGGGTTAACCTATGGCTACACCTTC
CDR3: CASSPDRVPGLTYGYTF

V: TRBV19
D: .
length: 15
J: TRBJ2-1
size: .
DNA: TGTGCCAGTAGTATCACTACCACCAATAATTTAGAGCAGTTCTTC
CDR3: CASSITTTNNLEQFF

V: TRBV5-1
D: TRBD1
length: 11
J: TRBJ1-2
size: once
DNA: TGCGCCAGCAGCTCAACAGGGGCCTTTTCCTTC
CDR3: CASSSTGAFSF

V: TRBV7-2
D: TRBD2
length: 15
J: TRBJ2-3
size: .
DNA: TGTGCCAGCAGCCGTACTAGCGGGAGGACAGATACGCAGTATTTT
CDR3: CASSRTSGRTDTQYF

V: TRBV24-1
D: .
length: 13
J: TRBJ1-2
size: .
DNA: TGTGCCACCAGTGATTTAGCCGGGTCTGGCTACACCTTC
CDR3: CATSDLAGSGYTF